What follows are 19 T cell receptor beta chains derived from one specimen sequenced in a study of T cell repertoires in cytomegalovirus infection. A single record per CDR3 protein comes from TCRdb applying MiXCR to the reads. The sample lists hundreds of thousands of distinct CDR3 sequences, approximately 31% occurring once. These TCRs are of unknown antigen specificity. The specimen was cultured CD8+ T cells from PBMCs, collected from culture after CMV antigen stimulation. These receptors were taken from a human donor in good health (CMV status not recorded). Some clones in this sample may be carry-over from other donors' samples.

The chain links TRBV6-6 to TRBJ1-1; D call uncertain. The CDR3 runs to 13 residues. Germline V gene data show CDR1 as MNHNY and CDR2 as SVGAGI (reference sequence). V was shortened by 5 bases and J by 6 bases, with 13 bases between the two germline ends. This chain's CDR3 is CASSTGEVSEAFF. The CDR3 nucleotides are TGTGCCAGCAGTACTGGTGAGGTCTCTGAAGCTTTCTTT.

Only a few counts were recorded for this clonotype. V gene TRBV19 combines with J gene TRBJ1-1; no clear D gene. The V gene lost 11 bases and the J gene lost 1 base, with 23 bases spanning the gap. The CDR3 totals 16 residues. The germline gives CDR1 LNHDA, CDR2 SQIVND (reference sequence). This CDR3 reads CASLAGGVLSNTEAFF. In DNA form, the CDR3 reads TGTGCCTCCCTCGCAGGCGGCGTTCTATCGAACACTGAAGCTTTCTTT.

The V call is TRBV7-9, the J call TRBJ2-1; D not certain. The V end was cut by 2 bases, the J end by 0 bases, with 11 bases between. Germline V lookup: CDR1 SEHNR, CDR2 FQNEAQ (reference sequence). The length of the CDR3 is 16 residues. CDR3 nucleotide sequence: TGTGCCAGCAGCTTATCCAGTTTGAGCTCCTACAATGAGCAGTTCTTC. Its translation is CASSLSSLSSYNEQFF.

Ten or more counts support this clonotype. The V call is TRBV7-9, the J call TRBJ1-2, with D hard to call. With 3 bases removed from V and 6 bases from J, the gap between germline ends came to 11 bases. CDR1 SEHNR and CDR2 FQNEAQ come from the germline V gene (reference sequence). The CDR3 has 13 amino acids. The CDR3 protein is CASSFKSRNGYTF. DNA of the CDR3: TGTGCCAGCAGCTTCAAGTCCCGCAATGGCTACACCTTC.

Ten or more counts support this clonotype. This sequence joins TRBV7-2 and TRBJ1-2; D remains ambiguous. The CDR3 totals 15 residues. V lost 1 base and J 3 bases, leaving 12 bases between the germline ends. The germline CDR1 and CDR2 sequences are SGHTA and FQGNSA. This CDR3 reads CASSLDEESYYGYTF. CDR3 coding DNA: TGTGCCAGCAGCTTAGATGAAGAATCCTACTATGGCTACACCTTC.

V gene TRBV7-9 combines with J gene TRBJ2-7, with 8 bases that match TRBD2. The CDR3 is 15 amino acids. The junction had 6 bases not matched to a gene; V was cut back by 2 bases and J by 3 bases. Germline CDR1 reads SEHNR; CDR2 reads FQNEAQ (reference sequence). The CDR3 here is CASSLRVAGRYEQYF. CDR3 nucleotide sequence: TGTGCCAGCAGCTTAAGGGTAGCGGGGCGCTACGAGCAGTACTTC.

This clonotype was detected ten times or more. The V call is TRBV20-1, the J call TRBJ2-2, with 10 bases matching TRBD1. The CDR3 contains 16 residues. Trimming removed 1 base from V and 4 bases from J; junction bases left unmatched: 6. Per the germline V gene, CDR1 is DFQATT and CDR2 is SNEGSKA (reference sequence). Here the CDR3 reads CSARVSDRGLTGELFF. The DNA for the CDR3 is TGCAGTGCTAGAGTTAGTGACAGGGGGCTCACCGGGGAGCTGTTTTTT.

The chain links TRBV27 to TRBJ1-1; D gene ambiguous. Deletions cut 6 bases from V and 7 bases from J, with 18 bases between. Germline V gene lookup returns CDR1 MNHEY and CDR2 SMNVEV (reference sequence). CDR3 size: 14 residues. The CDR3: CASRFEGPGSEAFF. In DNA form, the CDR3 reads TGTGCCAGCAGGTTTGAGGGCCCCGGGAGTGAAGCTTTCTTT.

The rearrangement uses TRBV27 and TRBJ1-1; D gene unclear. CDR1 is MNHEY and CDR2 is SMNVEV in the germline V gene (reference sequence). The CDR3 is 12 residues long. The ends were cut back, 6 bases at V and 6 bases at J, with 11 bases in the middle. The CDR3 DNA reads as TGTGCCAGCAGGAAGTCTGGCGCTGAAGCTTTCTTT. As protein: CASRKSGAEAFF.

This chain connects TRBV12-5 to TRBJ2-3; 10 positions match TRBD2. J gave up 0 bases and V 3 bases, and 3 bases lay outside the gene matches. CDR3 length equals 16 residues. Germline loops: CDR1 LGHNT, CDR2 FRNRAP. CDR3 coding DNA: TGTGCTAGTGGTTTTACTAGCGGGGAAAGCACAGATACGCAGTATTTT. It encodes CASGFTSGESTDTQYF. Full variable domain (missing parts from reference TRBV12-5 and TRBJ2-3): DARVTQTPRHKVTEMGQEVTMRCQPILGHNTVFWYRQTMMQGLELLAYFRNRAPLDDSGMPKDRFSAEMPDATLATLKIQPSEPRDSAVYFCASGFTSGESTDTQYFGPGTRLTVL.

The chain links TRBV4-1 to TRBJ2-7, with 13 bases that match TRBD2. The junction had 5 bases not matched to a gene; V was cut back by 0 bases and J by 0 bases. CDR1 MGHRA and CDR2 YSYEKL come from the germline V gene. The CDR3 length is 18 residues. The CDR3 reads CASSQEGGLAGSSYEQYF. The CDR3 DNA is TGCGCCAGCAGCCAAGAGGGGGGACTAGCGGGGTCCTCCTACGAGCAGTACTTC.

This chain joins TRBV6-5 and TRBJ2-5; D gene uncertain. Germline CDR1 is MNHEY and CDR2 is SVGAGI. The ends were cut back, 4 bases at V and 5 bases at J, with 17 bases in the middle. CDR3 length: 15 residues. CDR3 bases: TGTGCCAGCAGTTCCGTAGGGTTGGCCGATGAGACCCAGTACTTC. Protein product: CASSSVGLADETQYF.

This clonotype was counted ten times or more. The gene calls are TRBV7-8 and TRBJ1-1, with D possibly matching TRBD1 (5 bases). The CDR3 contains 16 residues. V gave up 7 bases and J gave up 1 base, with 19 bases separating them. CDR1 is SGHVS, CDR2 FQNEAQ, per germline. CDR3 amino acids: CASNLWLGETNTEAFF. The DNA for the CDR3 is TGTGCCAGCAACCTGTGGTTGGGGGAAACGAACACTGAAGCTTTCTTT.

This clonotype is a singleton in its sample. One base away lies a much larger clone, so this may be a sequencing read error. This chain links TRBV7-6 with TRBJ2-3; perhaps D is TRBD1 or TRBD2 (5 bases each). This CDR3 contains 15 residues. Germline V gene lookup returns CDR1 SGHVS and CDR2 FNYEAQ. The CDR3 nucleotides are TGTGTCAGCAGTTCCCCGGGACGTAGCACAGATACGCAGTATTTT. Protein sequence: CVSSSPGRSTDTQYF.

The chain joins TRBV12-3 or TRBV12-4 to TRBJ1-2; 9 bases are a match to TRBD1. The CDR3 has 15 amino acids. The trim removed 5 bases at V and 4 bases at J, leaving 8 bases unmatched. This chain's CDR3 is CASSVGGQGGYGYTF. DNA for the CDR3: TGTGCCAGCAGTGTAGGGGGACAGGGCGGCTATGGCTACACCTTC.

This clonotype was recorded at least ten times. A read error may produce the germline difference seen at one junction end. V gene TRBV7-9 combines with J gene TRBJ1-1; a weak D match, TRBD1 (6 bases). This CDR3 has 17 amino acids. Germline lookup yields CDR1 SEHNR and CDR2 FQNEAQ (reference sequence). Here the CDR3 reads CASSLAGVTPPNTEAFF. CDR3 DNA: TGTGCCAGCAGCCTAGCAGGGGTTACCCCACCGAACACTGAAGCTTTCTTT.

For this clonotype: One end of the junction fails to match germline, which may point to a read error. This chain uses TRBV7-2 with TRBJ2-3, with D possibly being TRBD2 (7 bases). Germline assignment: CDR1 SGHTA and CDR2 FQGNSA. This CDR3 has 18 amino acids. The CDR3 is CASSLWGFRGGALDTRYF. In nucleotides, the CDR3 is TGTGCCAGCAGCTTATGGGGGTTTAGGGGGGGGGCCTTAGATACGCGGTATTTT. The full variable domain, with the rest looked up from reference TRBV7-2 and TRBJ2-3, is GAGVSQSPSNKVTEKGKDVELRCDPISGHTALYWYRQSLGQGLEFLIYFQGNSAPDKSGLPSDRFSAERTGGSVSTLTIQRTQQEDSAVYLCASSLWGFRGGALDTRYFGPGTRLTVL.

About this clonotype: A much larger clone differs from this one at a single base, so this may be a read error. CDR3 region: CANSPSLWTGGAGYGYTF. As DNA, the CDR3 is TGTGCCAACAGCCCTAGCTTGTGGACAGGGGGCGCAGGATATGGCTACACCTTC. The rearrangement joins TRBV7-6 to TRBJ1-2; 11 bases agree with TRBD1. Germline CDR1 reads SGHVS; CDR2 reads FNYEAQ. CDR3 length: 18 residues.

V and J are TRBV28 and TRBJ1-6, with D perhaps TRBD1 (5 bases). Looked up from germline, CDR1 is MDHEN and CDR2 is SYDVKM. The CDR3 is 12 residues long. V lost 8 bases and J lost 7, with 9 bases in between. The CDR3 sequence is CASGTPNSPLHF. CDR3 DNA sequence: TGTGCCAGCGGGACGCCGAATTCACCCCTCCACTTT.